What follows are 32 T cell receptor beta chains derived from one specimen sequenced in a study of blood T cell repertoires in COVID-19 (dated by TCRdb to 2020 to 2021). Library generation was performed with the immunoSEQ multiplex PCR assay. The immuneACCESS repertoire file appears here via TCRdb, limited to in-frame rearrangements. These files lack a portion of the clones; in checked studies, under half of the deficit traces to unresolved V genes, and the cause of the others is not known. Within this sample are roughly 57,000 clones, with over 75% of them counted one time only. About 6.3% of the sample is held by the ten biggest clonotypes. Sequenced input: peripheral blood. These receptors all stem from a man aged 60-69 years with active or convalescent COVID-19.

The rearrangement links TRBV5-1 to TRBJ2-7; 9 bases fit TRBD1. The CDR3 has 12 residues. Trimming removed 3 bases from V and 12 bases from J; junction bases left unmatched: 7. Per the germline V gene, CDR1 is SGHRS and CDR2 is YFSETQ. The CDR3 DNA is TGCGCCAGCAGCTGGGGAGGACAGGGGTGGTACTTC. It codes for CASSWGGQGWYF.

The chain is built from TRBV6-5 and TRBJ1-5, with D perhaps TRBD1 (5 bases). V lost 2 bases and J lost 10, with 12 bases in between. The CDR3 sequence is 13 residues long. Germline CDR1 reads MNHEY; CDR2 reads SVGAGI. CDR3 sequence reads: CASSYVSGGPQHF. CDR3 DNA: TGTGCCAGCAGTTACGTCTCGGGGGGTCCCCAGCATTTT.

The chain employs TRBV18 and TRBJ2-1; TRBD2 matches 11 bases. Germline loops: CDR1 KGHSH, CDR2 LQKENI. The CDR3 extends over 15 amino acids. Trimming cost V 2 bases and J 8 bases; bases outside gene matches: 5. The CDR3 protein is CASSPSLAGVDEQFF. The CDR3 DNA follows: TGTGCCAGCTCACCATCACTAGCGGGAGTCGATGAGCAGTTCTTC.

The chain uses TRBV5-1 and TRBJ2-2, with 10 bases that match TRBD1. CDR1 is SGHRS, CDR2 YFSETQ, per germline. V shed 5 bases, J shed 6 bases, and the junction held 13 bases outside the gene matches. The CDR3 covers 17 residues. The CDR3 DNA follows: TGCGCCAGCAGTTTAACCGACAGGGGGCGGACTCCCGGGGAGCTGTTTTTT. Its protein is CASSLTDRGRTPGELFF.

The chain links TRBV19 to TRBJ1-1; D gene uncertain. The V and J ends lost 6 bases and 3 bases respectively, with 11 bases between them. Germline values: CDR1 LNHDA, CDR2 SQIVND (reference sequence). This CDR3 is built from 13 residues. CDR3 residues: CASRKEGHTEAFF. CDR3 in DNA: TGTGCCAGTAGAAAAGAGGGCCACACTGAAGCTTTCTTT.

The chain carries TRBV11-2 and TRBJ1-1; D gene unclear. V lost 3 bases, J lost 2 bases, and 10 bases lay in between. Per germline, CDR1 SGHAT and CDR2 FQNNGV. The CDR3 contains 14 residues. The CDR3 coding sequence is TGTGCCAGCAGCTTCTCCGGAGATAACACTGAAGCTTTCTTT. It codes for CASSFSGDNTEAFF.

CDR3 sequence (DNA): TGCGCCAGCAGCCAAGACTTGGGTTTGCGGGGGGAAGAGCAGTTCTTC. Protein sequence: CASSQDLGLRGEEQFF. The chain links TRBV4-3 to TRBJ2-1; TRBD2 aligns across 8 bases. The germline V gene has CDR1 LGHNA and CDR2 YSLEER. V lost 0 bases and J lost 10; bases outside the gene matches: 11. CDR3 length: 16 residues.

The chain uses TRBV9 and TRBJ2-7; no clear D gene. Germline-derived CDR1 and CDR2 are SGDLS and YYNGEE. The CDR3 length is 12 residues. V shed 0 bases and J shed 3 bases, with 4 bases lying between them. CDR3 sequence (DNA): TGTGCCAGCAGCGTAGACGGCTACGAGCAGTACTTC. Encoded protein: CASSVDGYEQYF.

Here the CDR3 DNA reads TGTGCCAGCAGTGTGGACAGGACCGATCAGCCCCAGCATTTT. This sequence encodes CASSVDRTDQPQHF. J is TRBJ1-5 and V is TRBV27; 7 nucleotides agree with TRBD1. In germline, CDR1 is MNHEY, CDR2 SMNVEV (reference sequence). After removal of 5 bases from V and 5 bases from J, the junction contained 6 bases not matched to a gene. The length of the CDR3 is 14 residues.

This clone was counted once. The chain employs TRBV28 and TRBJ1-5; tentatively, D is TRBD1 (6 bases). V was trimmed by 5 bases and J by 0 bases, leaving 11 bases between them. Germline loops: CDR1 MDHEN, CDR2 SYDVKM. The CDR3 covers 15 residues. The chain's CDR3 is CASSQGQHSNQPQHF. As DNA, the CDR3 is TGTGCCAGCAGTCAAGGACAGCATAGCAATCAGCCCCAGCATTTT.

The chain uses TRBV19 and TRBJ2-3, with D perhaps TRBD1 (5 bases). Trimming stripped 6 bases from V and 6 bases from J, with 10 bases between. In germline, CDR1 is LNHDA, CDR2 SQIVND (reference sequence). The CDR3 is made up of 12 amino acids. The CDR3: CASSIPGDTQYF. Here the CDR3 DNA reads TGTGCCAGTAGCATCCCAGGGGATACGCAGTATTTT.

This sequence joins TRBV19 and TRBJ1-4; tentatively, D is TRBD1 (5 bases). V lost 7 bases to trimming and J lost 0 bases, with 9 bases between them. Germline V gene sequence: CDR1 LNHDA, CDR2 SQIVND (reference sequence). The CDR3 length is 14 residues. CDR3 nucleotides: TGTGCCAGTACCCGCAGGGCAACTAATGAAAAACTGTTTTTT. Protein product: CASTRRATNEKLFF.

The chain recombines TRBV19 with TRBJ1-3; D possibly corresponds to TRBD1 (6 bases). Germline-derived CDR1 and CDR2 are LNHDA and SQIVND (reference sequence). V lost 7 bases, J lost 3 bases, and 13 bases lay in between. This CDR3 contains 14 residues. CDR3 bases: TGTGCCAGTAAAACGGGACACTTTGGAAACACCATATATTTT. This codes for CASKTGHFGNTIYF.

The chain combines TRBV4-2 with TRBJ1-6; D is uncertain. The CDR3 totals 14 residues. V shed 0 bases and J shed 8 bases, with 8 bases lying between them. Germline V gene lookup returns CDR1 LGHNA and CDR2 YNFKEQ. DNA of the CDR3: TGTGCCAGCAGCCAAGACGTGGCGGATTCACCCCTCCACTTT. This gives the protein CASSQDVADSPLHF.

V and J are TRBV11-1 and TRBJ1-1; D not resolved. The CDR3 has 15 amino acids. Germline lookup yields CDR1 SGHAT and CDR2 FQDESV (reference sequence). Trimming stripped 3 bases from V and 0 bases from J, with 11 bases between. The CDR3 DNA follows: TGTGCCAGCAGCTTGAGGTCTAGGCTGAACACTGAAGCTTTCTTT. Its protein product is CASSLRSRLNTEAFF.

The chain carries TRBV7-2 and TRBJ2-3; a possible D gene is TRBD1 (6 bases). The CDR3 extends over 14 amino acids. The V end lost 1 base, the J end lost 2 bases, and 7 bases lay between the germline ends. Germline V lookup: CDR1 SGHTA, CDR2 FQGNSA. CDR3 in amino acids: CASSLGQDTDTQYF. The CDR3 DNA is TGTGCCAGCAGCTTAGGACAGGACACAGATACGCAGTATTTT.

V and J are TRBV5-8 and TRBJ1-6; D is perhaps TRBD1 (5 bases). Germline V gene sequence: CDR1 SGHTS, CDR2 YDEGEE. The CDR3 runs 15 residues. Trimming took off 2 bases at V and 1 base at J, with 7 bases between the two ends. Here the CDR3 DNA reads TGTGCCAGCAGCTTAGGGGAATCCTATAATTCACCCCTCCACTTT. Protein product: CASSLGESYNSPLHF. Variable domain in full (rest from reference TRBV5-8 and TRBJ1-6): EAGVTQSPTHLIKTRGQQATLRCSPISGHTSVYWYQQALGLGLQFLLWYDEGEERNRGNFPPRFSGRQFPNYSSELNVNALELEDSALYLCASSLGESYNSPLHFGNGTRLTVT.

This sequence joins TRBV7-9 and TRBJ2-7; D possibly corresponds to TRBD1 (5 bases). The CDR3 is 17 amino acids. The V and J ends lost 4 bases and 2 bases respectively, with 21 bases between them. Germline values: CDR1 SEHNR, CDR2 FQNEAQ (reference sequence). As DNA, the CDR3 is TGTGCCAGCAGCTCAATCTCAAGGGCAGGGCCTACCTACGAGCAGTACTTC. This encodes CASSSISRAGPTYEQYF. The whole variable domain, filled in from reference TRBV7-9 and TRBJ2-7, reads DTGVSQNPRHKITKRGQNVTFRCDPISEHNRLYWYRQTLGQGPEFLTYFQNEAQLEKSRLLSDRFSAERPKGSFSTLEIQRTEQGDSAMYLCASSSISRAGPTYEQYFGPGTRLTVT.

V is TRBV12-3 or TRBV12-4 and J is TRBJ2-7; maybe TRBD2 (5 bases). The germline V and J ends were trimmed by 7 bases and 4 bases, with 14 bases remaining between them. The CDR3 totals 13 residues. CDR3 sequence: CASTPRGGYEQYF. CDR3 DNA: TGTGCCAGCACCCCTCGGGGTGGTTACGAGCAGTACTTC.

V usage is TRBV9 and J usage is TRBJ1-3; 9 bases map to TRBD1. The CDR3 has 17 amino acids. The trim removed 0 bases at V and 1 base at J, leaving 5 bases unmatched. CDR1 and CDR2 (germline): SGDLS, YYNGEE. The CDR3 loop is CASSVGGGQGSGNTIYF. CDR3 sequence (DNA): TGTGCCAGCAGCGTAGGTGGAGGACAGGGGTCTGGAAACACCATATATTTT. Based on the CDR3 plus reference TRBV9 and TRBJ1-3, the full variable domain is DSGVTQTPKHLITATGQRVTLRCSPRSGDLSVYWYQQSLDQGLQFLIQYYNGEERAKGNILERFSAQQFPDLHSELNLSSLELGDSALYFCASSVGGGQGSGNTIYFGEGSWLTVV.

The rearrangement uses TRBV7-2 and TRBJ2-4, with a weak D call TRBD2 (5 bases). Germline-derived CDR1 and CDR2 are SGHTA and FQGNSA. The length of the CDR3 is 15 residues. V lost 5 bases and J 0 bases, leaving 11 bases between the germline ends. CDR3 nucleotides: TGTGCCAGCAGCCCCACCCGGGGAGCCAAAAACATTCAGTACTTC. It codes for CASSPTRGAKNIQYF.

V usage is TRBV6-2 or TRBV6-3 and J usage is TRBJ1-1; TRBD1 aligns across 7 bases. The germline V gene encodes CDR1 MNHEY and CDR2 SVGEGT. Losses at the gene ends were 2 bases for V and 0 bases for J; bases not matched to a gene: 12. The CDR3 totals 18 residues. CDR3 coding DNA: TGTGCCAGCAGTTACCAAACGGGACAGCTCTTATTGAACACTGAAGCTTTCTTT. Protein product: CASSYQTGQLLLNTEAFF.

The chain uses TRBV28 and TRBJ2-1, with D tentatively TRBD1 (6 bases). CDR3 size: 15 residues. Deletions cut 6 bases from V and 0 bases from J, with 12 bases between. CDR1 is MDHEN and CDR2 is SYDVKM in the germline V gene. The CDR3 loop reads CASRVTGSSYNEQFF. CDR3 DNA: TGTGCCAGCAGAGTAACAGGGAGCTCCTACAATGAGCAGTTCTTC.

This chain connects TRBV5-6 to TRBJ2-5; 9 nucleotides match TRBD1. In germline, CDR1 is SGHDT, CDR2 YYEEEE. The V gene end was trimmed by 4 bases and the J gene end by 5 bases; junction bases not matched to a gene: 6. This CDR3 region has 14 residues. The CDR3 region has the DNA TGTGCCAGCAGCAGGGGACAGGGTAGGGAGACCCAGTACTTC. Translated, it gives CASSRGQGRETQYF.

This chain's CDR3 is CASSLARYNSPLHF. The CDR3 DNA is TGTGCCAGCAGCTTAGCTCGGTATAATTCACCCCTCCACTTT. The rearrangement links TRBV11-2 to TRBJ1-6; D gene unclear. Trimming shortened V by 1 base and J by 4 bases, and 5 bases separated the two germline ends. Germline CDR1 and CDR2: SGHAT and FQNNGV. The CDR3 contains 14 residues.

The chain joins TRBV21-1 to TRBJ2-5; the table's D call TRBD2 went unverified against the DNA. TRBV21-1 is an annotated pseudogene. This CDR3 has 13 amino acids. CDR3 DNA: TGTGCCAGCACTATCGGGAGTCAAGAGACCCAGTACTTC. Amino acids: CASTIGSQETQYF.

The V call is TRBV19, the J call TRBJ1-2, with 9 bases fitting TRBD1. CDR3 length: 14 residues. With 3 bases clipped from V and 4 bases from J, the junction kept 3 bases outside the gene matches. Germline lookup yields CDR1 LNHDA and CDR2 SQIVND (reference sequence). The CDR3 DNA sequence: TGTGCCAGTAGTATGGACAGGGGCGGCTATGGCTACACCTTC. It translates to CASSMDRGGYGYTF.

The sample holds a few counts of this clone. The chain joins TRBV3-1 (or the pseudogene TRBV3-2) to TRBJ1-6; 7 positions agree with TRBD1. The V segment lost 8 bases and the J segment 7 bases; nucleotides outside the gene matches: 11. The CDR3 is 15 amino acids. The V gene's germline CDR1 is LGHDT and CDR2 YNNKEL (reference sequence). The CDR3 protein is CASRSRDRGNSPLHF. CDR3 in DNA: TGTGCCAGCCGATCGCGGGACAGAGGGAATTCACCCCTCCACTTT.

The chain employs TRBV9 and TRBJ2-3, with 9 positions matching TRBD2. Germline assignment: CDR1 SGDLS and CDR2 YYNGEE. With 1 base clipped from V and 5 bases from J, the junction kept 8 bases outside the gene matches. This CDR3 has 16 residues. The CDR3 DNA follows: TGTGCCAGCAGCGTAAGTGCTAGCGGGGTTGAAGATACGCAGTATTTT. It codes for CASSVSASGVEDTQYF.

The chain combines TRBV18 with TRBJ2-1; 7 bases line up with TRBD2. The CDR3 has 14 amino acids. The ends lost 3 bases at V and 6 bases at J; junction bases unmatched: 5. Germline V lookup: CDR1 KGHSH, CDR2 LQKENI. The CDR3 region is CASSPLGLGNEQFF. The CDR3 DNA is TGTGCCAGCTCACCCTTAGGACTAGGCAATGAGCAGTTCTTC.

V is TRBV14 and J is TRBJ1-4; D not resolved. CDR1 and CDR2 (germline): SGHDN, FVKESK. V was trimmed by 0 bases and J by 5 bases, leaving 10 bases between them. This CDR3 region has 15 residues. CDR3: CASSQERLFNEKLFF. DNA of the CDR3: TGTGCCAGCAGCCAAGAGAGGTTGTTCAATGAAAAACTGTTTTTT. The full variable domain, rest sourced from reference TRBV14 and TRBJ1-4, is EAGVTQFPSHSVIEKGQTVTLRCDPISGHDNLYWYRRVMGKEIKFLLHFVKESKQDESGMPNNRFLAERTGGTYSTLKVQPAELEDSGVYFCASSQERLFNEKLFFGSGTQLSVL.

The rearrangement uses TRBV7-2 and TRBJ2-5; 9 bases align to TRBD1. Trimming cost V 3 bases and J 4 bases; bases outside gene matches: 3. Germline V gene lookup returns CDR1 SGHTA and CDR2 FQGNSA. There are 14 residues in the CDR3. CDR3 bases: TGTGCCAGCAGCTTTACAGGGGGCGCAGAGACCCAGTACTTC. This translates into CASSFTGGAETQYF.